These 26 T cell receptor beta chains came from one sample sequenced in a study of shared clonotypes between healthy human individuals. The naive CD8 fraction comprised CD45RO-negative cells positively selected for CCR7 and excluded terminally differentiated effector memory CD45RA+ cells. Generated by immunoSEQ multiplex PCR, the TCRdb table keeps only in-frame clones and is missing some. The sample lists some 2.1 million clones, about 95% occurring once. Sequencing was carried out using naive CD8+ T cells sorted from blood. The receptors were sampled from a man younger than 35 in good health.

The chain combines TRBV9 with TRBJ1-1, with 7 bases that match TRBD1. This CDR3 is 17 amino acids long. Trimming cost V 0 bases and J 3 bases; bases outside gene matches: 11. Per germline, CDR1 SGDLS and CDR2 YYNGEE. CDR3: CASSVADRAFLDTEAFF. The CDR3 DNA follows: TGTGCCAGCAGCGTAGCTGACAGGGCATTTTTGGACACTGAAGCTTTCTTT.

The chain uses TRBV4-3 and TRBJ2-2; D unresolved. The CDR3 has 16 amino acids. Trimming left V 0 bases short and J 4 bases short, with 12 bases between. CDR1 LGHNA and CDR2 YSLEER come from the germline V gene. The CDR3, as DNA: TGCGCCAGCAGCCAAGATCCCCCGGCAGCCACCGGGGAGCTGTTTTTT. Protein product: CASSQDPPAATGELFF.

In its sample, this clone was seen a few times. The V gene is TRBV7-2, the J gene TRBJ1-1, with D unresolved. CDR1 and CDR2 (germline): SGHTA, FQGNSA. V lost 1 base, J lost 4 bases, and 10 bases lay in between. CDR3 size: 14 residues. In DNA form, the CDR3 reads TGTGCCAGCAGCTTAGACCTCAGGATCACTGAAGCTTTCTTT. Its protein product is CASSLDLRITEAFF.

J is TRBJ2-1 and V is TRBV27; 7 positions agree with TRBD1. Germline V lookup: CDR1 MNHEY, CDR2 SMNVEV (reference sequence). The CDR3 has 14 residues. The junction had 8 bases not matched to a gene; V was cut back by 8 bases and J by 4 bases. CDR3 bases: TGTGCCAGCCGTGGACAGGAGACGTACAATGAGCAGTTCTTC. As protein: CASRGQETYNEQFF.

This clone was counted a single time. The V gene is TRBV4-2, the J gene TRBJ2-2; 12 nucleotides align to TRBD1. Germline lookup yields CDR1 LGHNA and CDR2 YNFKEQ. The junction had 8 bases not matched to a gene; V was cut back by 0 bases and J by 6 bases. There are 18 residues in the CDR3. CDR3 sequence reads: CASSQDHGTGGFAGELFF. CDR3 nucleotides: TGTGCCAGCAGCCAAGATCATGGGACAGGGGGCTTCGCCGGGGAGCTGTTTTTT.

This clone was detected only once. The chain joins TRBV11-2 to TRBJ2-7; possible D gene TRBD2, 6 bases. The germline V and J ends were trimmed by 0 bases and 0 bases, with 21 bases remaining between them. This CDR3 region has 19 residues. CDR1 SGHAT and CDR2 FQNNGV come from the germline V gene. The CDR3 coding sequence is TGTGCCAGCAGCTTAGATCGGGTGGGAGGCTTAGATTACTCCTACGAGCAGTACTTC. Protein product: CASSLDRVGGLDYSYEQYF.

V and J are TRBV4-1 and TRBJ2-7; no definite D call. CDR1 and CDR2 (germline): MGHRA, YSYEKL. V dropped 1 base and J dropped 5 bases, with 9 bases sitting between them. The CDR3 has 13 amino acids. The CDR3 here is CASSQVEDHEQYF. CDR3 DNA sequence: TGCGCCAGCAGCCAAGTTGAGGACCACGAGCAGTACTTC.

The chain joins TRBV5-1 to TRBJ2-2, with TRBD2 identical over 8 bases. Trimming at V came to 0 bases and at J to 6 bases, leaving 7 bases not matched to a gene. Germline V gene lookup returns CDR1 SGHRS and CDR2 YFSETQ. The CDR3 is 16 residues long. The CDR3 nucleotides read TGCGCCAGCAGCTTGGAAGGGACTAGGGGCCCCGGGGAGCTGTTTTTT. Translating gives CASSLEGTRGPGELFF.

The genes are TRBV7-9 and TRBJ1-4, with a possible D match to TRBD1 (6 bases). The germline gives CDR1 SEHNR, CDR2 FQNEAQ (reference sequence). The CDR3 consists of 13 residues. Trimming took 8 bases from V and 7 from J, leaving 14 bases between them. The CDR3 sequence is CASDAGAGEKLFF. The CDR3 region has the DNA TGTGCCAGCGATGCGGGGGCGGGTGAAAAACTGTTTTTT. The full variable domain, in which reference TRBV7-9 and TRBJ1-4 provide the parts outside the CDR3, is DTGVSQNPRHKITKRGQNVTFRCDPISEHNRLYWYRQTLGQGPEFLTYFQNEAQLEKSRLLSDRFSAERPKGSFSTLEIQRTEQGDSAMYLCASDAGAGEKLFFGSGTQLSVL.

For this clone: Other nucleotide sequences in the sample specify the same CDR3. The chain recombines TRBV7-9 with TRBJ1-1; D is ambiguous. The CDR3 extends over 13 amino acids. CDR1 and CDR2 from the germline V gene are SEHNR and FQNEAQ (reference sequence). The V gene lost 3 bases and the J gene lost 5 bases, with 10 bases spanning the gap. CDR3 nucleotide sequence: TGTGCCAGCAGCTTGTTGGGAGGAACTGAAGCTTTCTTT. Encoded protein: CASSLLGGTEAFF. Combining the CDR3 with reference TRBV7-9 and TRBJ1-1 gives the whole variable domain DTGVSQNPRHKITKRGQNVTFRCDPISEHNRLYWYRQTLGQGPEFLTYFQNEAQLEKSRLLSDRFSAERPKGSFSTLEIQRTEQGDSAMYLCASSLLGGTEAFFGQGTRLTVV.

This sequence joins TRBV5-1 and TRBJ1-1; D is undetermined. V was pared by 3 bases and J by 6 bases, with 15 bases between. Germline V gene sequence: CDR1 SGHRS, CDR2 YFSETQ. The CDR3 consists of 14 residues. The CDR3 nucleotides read TGCGCCAGCAGCTGGTGGGCTGGTGTAGCTGAAGCTTTCTTT. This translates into CASSWWAGVAEAFF.

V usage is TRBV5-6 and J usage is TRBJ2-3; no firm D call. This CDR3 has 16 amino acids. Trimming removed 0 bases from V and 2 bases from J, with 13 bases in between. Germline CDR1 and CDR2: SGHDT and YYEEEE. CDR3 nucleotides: TGTGCCAGCAGCTTGGGGGGTAGCCGCTACACAGATACGCAGTATTTT. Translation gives CASSLGGSRYTDTQYF.

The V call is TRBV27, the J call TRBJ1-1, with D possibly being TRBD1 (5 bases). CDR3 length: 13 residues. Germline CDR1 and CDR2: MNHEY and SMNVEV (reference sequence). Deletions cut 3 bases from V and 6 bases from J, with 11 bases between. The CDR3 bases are TGTGCCAGCAGTTTTTCAGGGTTCCCTGAAGCTTTCTTT. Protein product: CASSFSGFPEAFF.

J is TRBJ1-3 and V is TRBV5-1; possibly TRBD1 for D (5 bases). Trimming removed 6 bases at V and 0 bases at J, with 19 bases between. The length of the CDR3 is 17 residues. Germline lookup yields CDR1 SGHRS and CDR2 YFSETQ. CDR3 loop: CASTDNSGTDSGNTIYF. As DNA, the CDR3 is TGCGCCAGCACCGACAATTCCGGGACGGACTCTGGAAACACCATATATTTT.

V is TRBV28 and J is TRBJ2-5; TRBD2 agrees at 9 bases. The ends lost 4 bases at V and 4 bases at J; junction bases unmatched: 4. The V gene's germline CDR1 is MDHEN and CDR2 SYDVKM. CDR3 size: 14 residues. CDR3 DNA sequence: TGTGCCAGCAGTTGGCTAGCGGGGTCAGAGACCCAGTACTTC. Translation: CASSWLAGSETQYF. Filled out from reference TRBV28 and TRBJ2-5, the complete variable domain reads DVKVTQSSRYLVKRTGEKVFLECVQDMDHENMFWYRQDPGLGLRLIYFSYDVKMKEKGDIPEGYSVSREKKERFSLILESASTNQTSMYLCASSWLAGSETQYFGPGTRLLVL.

The CDR3, as DNA: TGTGCCAGCAGTTACGATTTTGGACAGGTGCTCTATGGCTACACCTTC. Encoded protein: CASSYDFGQVLYGYTF. This sequence joins TRBV6-5 and TRBJ1-2; 7 bases align to TRBD1. Germline V CDR1 and CDR2: MNHEY, SVGAGI. CDR3 size: 16 residues. After removal of 2 bases from V and 4 bases from J, the junction contained 10 bases not matched to a gene.

Written as DNA, the CDR3 is TGTGCCAGCAGGACTCTAGCGAACGAGCAGTACTTC. Translated, it gives CASRTLANEQYF. The chain links TRBV7-8 to TRBJ2-7, with a tentative D call TRBD2 (6 bases). There are 12 residues in the CDR3. The germline V gene encodes CDR1 SGHVS and CDR2 FQNEAQ. The V end was cut by 6 bases, the J end by 5 bases, with 11 bases between.

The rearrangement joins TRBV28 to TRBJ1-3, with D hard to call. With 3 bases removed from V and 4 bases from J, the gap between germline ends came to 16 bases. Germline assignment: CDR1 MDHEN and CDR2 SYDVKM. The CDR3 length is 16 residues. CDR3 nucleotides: TGTGCCAGCAGTTTCCGCCTGGAGGGTTCGGGAAACACCATATATTTT. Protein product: CASSFRLEGSGNTIYF.

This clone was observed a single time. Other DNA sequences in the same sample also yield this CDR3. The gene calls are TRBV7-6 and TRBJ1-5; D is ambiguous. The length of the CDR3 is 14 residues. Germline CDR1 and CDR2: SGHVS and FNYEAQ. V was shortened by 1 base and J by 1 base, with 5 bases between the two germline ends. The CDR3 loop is CASSLGDSNQPQHF. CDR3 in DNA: TGTGCCAGCAGCTTAGGCGACAGCAATCAGCCCCAGCATTTT.

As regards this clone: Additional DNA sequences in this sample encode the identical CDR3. CDR3 bases: TGTGCTAGTGGACCCGGGACCGGGGAGCTGTTTTTT. Residues: CASGPGTGELFF. The chain carries TRBV12-5 and TRBJ2-2; D remains unclear. The CDR3 has 12 amino acids. Germline V lookup: CDR1 LGHNT, CDR2 FRNRAP. V lost 6 bases and J lost 5, with 7 bases in between.

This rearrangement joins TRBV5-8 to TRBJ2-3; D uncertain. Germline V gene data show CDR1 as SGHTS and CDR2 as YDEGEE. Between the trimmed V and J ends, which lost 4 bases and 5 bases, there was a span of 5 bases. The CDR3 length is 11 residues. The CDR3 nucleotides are TGTGCCAGCAGCCCCGGAGATACGCAGTATTTT. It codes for CASSPGDTQYF.

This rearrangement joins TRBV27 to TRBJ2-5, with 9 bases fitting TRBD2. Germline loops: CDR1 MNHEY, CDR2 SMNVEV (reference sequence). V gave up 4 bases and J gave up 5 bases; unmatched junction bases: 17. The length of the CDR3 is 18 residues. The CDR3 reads CASSSKTSGSDLLETQYF. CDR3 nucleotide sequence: TGTGCCAGCAGTTCGAAGACTAGCGGATCAGATCTGTTGGAGACCCAGTACTTC.

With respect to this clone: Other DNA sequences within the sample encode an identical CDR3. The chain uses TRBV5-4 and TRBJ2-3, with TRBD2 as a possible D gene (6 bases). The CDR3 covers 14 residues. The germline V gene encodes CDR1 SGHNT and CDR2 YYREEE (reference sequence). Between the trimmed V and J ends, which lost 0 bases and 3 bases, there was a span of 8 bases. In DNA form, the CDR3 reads TGTGCCAGCAGCTTGGACGGAGGGACAGATACGCAGTATTTT. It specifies CASSLDGGTDTQYF.

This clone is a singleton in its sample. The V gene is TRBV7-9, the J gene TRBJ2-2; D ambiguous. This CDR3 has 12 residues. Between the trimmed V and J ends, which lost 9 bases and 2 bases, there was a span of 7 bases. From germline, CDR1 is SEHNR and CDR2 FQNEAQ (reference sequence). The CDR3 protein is CASLINTGELFF. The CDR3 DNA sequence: TGTGCCAGTTTAATTAACACCGGGGAGCTGTTTTTT.

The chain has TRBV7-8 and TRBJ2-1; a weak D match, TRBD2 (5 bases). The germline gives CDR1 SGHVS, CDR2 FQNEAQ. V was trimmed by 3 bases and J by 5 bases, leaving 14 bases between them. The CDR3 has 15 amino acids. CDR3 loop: CASSLNQLVDNEQFF. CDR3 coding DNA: TGTGCCAGCAGCTTGAACCAACTAGTAGACAATGAGCAGTTCTTC.

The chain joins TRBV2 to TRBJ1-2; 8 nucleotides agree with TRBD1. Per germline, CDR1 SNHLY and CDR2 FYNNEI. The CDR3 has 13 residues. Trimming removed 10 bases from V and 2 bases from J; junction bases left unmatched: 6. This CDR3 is CAKGTGVNYGYTF. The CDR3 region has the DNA TGTGCCAAGGGGACAGGTGTAAACTATGGCTACACCTTC.